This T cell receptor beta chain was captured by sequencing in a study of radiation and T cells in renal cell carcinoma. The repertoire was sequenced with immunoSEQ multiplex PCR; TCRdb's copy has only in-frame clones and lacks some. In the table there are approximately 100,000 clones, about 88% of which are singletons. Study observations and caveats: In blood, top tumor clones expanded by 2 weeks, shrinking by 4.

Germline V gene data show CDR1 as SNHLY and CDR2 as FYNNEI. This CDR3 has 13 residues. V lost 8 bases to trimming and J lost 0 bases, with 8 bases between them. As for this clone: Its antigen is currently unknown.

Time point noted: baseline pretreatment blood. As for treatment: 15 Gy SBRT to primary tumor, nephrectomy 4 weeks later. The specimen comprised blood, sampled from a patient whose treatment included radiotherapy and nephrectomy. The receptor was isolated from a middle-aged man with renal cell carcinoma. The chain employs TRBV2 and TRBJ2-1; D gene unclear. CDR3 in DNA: TGTGCCAGCGGAATAAGCTCCTACAATGAGCAGTTCTTC. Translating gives CASGISSYNEQFF.